These 3 T cell receptor beta chains were all obtained from the same sample, sequenced in a study of blood T cell repertoires in COVID-19. Sequencing used immunoSEQ multiplex PCR; TCRdb keeps in-frame clones, though not all of them. The sample shows about 400,000 clones, around 86% of them seen only once. The sample comprised peripheral blood. These receptors all stem from a woman aged 25-40 years with active or convalescent COVID-19.

This CDR3 is CASSHTGGTGNTIYF. The CDR3 coding sequence is TGCGCCAGCAGTCACACTGGGGGCACTGGAAACACCATATATTTT. This chain connects TRBV23-1 to TRBJ1-3; a possible D gene is TRBD1 (6 bases). TRBV23-1 is an ORF, and what it does is uncertain. V was clipped by 3 bases and J by 2 bases, with 11 bases between them. The CDR3 has 15 residues.

The chain joins TRBV29-1 to TRBJ1-1, with D perhaps TRBD1 (5 bases). The V and J ends lost 1 base and 8 bases respectively, with 11 bases between them. Germline values: CDR1 SQVTM, CDR2 ANQGSEA. The CDR3 loop spans 12 amino acids. The CDR3 sequence: CSVEGEQVEAFF. CDR3 DNA sequence: TGCAGCGTTGAAGGGGAACAGGTCGAAGCTTTCTTT.

The J gene is TRBJ2-7, the V gene TRBV13; 9 bases map to TRBD1. Per germline, CDR1 PRHDT and CDR2 FYEKMQ (reference sequence). The CDR3 loop spans 15 amino acids. V shed 5 bases and J 5 bases; nucleotides not matched to a gene: 10. The CDR3 is CASSTRQGVRNEQYF. For the CDR3, the DNA is TGTGCCAGCAGCACCCGACAGGGGGTAAGAAACGAGCAGTACTTC.